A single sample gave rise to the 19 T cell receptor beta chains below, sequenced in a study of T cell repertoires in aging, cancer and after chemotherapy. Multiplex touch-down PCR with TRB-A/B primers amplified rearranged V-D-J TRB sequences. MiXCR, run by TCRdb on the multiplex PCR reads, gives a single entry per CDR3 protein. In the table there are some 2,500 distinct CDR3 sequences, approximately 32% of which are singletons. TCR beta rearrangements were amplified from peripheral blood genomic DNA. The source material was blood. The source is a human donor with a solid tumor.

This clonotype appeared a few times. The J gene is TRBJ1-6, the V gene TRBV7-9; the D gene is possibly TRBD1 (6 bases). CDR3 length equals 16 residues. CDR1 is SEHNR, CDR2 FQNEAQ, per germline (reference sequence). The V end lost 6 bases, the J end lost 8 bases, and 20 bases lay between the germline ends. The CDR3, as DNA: TGTGCCAGCAGTCCCCAAGGGGGGAGCATTCATTCACCCCTCCACTTT. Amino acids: CASSPQGGSIHSPLHF.

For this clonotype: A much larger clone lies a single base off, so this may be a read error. The CDR3 is CAWSARGAGRYNEKFF. The CDR3 DNA sequence: TGTGCCTGGAGTGCCCGGGGGGCGGGGCGATACAATGAGAAGTTCTTC. This chain joins TRBV30 and TRBJ2-1; tentative D call: TRBD2 (7 bases). The CDR3 is made up of 16 amino acids. Germline assignment: CDR1 GTSNPN and CDR2 SVGIG (reference sequence).

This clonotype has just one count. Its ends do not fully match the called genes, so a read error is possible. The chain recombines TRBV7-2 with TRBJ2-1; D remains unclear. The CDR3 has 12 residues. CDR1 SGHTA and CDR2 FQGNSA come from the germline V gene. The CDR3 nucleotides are TGTGCCAGCAGCCCCGGGCACAATGAGAAGTTCTTC. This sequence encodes CASSPGHNEKFF. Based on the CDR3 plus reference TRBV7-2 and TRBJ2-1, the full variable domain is GAGVSQSPSNKVTEKGKDVELRCDPISGHTALYWYRQSLGQGLEFLIYFQGNSAPDKSGLPSDRFSAERTGGSVSTLTIQRTQQEDSAVYLCASSPGHNEKFFGPGTRLTVL.

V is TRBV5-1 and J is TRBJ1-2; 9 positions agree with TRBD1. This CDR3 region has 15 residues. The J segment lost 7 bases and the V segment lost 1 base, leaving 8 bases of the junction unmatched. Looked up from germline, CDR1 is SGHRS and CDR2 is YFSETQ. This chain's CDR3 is CASSLTGGIGVGYTF. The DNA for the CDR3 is TGCGCCAGCAGCTTGACAGGGGGCATTGGAGTTGGCTACACCTTC.

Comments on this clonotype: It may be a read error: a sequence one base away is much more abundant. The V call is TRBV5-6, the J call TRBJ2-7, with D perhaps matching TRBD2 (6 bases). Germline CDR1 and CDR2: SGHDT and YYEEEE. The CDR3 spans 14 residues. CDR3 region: CVSSPAGHTYEQYF. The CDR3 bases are TGTGTCAGCAGCCCCGCGGGGCACACCTACGAGCAGTACTTC.

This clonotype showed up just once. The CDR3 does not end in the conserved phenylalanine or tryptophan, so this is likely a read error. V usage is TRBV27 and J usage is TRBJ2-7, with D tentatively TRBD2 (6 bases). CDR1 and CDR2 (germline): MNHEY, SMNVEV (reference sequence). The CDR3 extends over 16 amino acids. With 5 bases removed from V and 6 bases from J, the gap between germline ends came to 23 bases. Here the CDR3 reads CASSSTEAGKVGEQYL. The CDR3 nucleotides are TGTGCCAGCAGTAGCACCGAGGCGGGGAAGGTCGGCGAGCAGTACTTG.

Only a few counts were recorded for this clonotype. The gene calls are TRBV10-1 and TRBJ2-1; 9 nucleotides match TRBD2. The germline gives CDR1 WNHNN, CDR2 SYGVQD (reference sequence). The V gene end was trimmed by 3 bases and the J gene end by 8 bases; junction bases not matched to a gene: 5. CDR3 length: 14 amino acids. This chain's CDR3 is CASSEQWTSDEQFF. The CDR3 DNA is TGCGCCAGCAGTGAACAATGGACTAGCGATGAGCAGTTCTTC.

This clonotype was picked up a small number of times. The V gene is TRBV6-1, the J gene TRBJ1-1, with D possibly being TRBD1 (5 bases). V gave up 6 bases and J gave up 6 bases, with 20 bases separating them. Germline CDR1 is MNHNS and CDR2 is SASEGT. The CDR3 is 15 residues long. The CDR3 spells CASRADGTLGSEAFF. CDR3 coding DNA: TGTGCCAGCAGAGCTGACGGGACCCTGGGGTCTGAAGCTTTCTTT.

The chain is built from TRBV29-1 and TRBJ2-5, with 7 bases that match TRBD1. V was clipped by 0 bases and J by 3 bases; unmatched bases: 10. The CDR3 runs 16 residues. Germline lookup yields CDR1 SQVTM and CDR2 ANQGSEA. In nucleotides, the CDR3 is TGCAGCGTTGAAGATTGGAAAGGGGGCCAAAAAGAGACCCAGTACTTC. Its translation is CSVEDWKGGQKETQYF.

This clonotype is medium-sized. The CDR3 bases are TGTGCCAGCAGTTGGGGGACTAGCGTGGGCCTAGGTACGCAGTATTTT. Its translation is CASSWGTSVGLGTQYF. The V call is TRBV6-5, the J call TRBJ2-3; 10 positions agree with TRBD2. The CDR3 extends over 16 amino acids. Germline CDR1 MNHEY, CDR2 SVGAGI. Germline trimming cut 4 bases from V and 8 bases from J; bases unmatched to any gene: 12.

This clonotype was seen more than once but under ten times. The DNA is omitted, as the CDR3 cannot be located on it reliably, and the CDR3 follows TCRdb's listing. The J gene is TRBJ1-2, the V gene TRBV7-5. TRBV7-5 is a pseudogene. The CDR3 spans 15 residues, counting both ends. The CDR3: CISVPEAEGSSGYTF.

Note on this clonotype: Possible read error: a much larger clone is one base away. CDR3 bases: TGCAGCGTTTATAGCACAAATACGCAGTATTTT. Its protein is CSVYSTNTQYF. The rearrangement links TRBV29-1 to TRBJ2-3; D uncertain. The CDR3 runs to 11 residues. The germline gives CDR1 SQVTM, CDR2 ANQGSEA.

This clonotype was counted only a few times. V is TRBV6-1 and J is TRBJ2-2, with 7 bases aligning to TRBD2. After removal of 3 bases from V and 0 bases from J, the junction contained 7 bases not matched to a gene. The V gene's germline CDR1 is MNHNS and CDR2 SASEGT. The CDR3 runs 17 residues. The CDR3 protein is CASSDNLLAANTGELFF. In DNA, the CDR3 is TGTGCCAGCAGTGATAATCTGCTAGCGGCGAACACCGGGGAGCTGTTTTTT.

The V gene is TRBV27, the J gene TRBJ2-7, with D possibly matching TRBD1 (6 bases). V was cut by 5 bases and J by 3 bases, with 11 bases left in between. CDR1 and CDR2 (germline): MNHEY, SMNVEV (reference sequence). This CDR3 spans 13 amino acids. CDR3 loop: CASSQPTGYEQYF. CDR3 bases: TGTGCCAGCAGTCAGCCGACAGGCTACGAGCAGTACTTC.

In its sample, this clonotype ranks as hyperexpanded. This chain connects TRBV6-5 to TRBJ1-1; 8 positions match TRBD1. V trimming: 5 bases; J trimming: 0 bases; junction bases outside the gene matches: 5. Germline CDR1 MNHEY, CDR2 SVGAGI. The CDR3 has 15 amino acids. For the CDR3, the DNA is TGTGCCAGCAGTCCCGACAGGGGCATGAACACTGAAGCTTTCTTT. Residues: CASSPDRGMNTEAFF.

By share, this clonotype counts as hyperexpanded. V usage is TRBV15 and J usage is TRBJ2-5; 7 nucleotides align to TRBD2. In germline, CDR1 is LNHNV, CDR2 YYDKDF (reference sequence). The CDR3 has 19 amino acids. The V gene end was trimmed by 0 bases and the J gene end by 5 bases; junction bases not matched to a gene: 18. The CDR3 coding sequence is TGTGCCACCAGCAGAGAATTTGGTTTGGGGGGAGGGCGGTATGAGACCCAGTACTTC. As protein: CATSREFGLGGGRYETQYF.

Here the CDR3 DNA reads TGTGCCAGCACCCTGGGGGTAGCGGGAGCCAATGAGCAGTTCTTC. Translated, it gives CASTLGVAGANEQFF. The rearrangement uses TRBV7-2 and TRBJ2-1, with TRBD2 identical over 9 bases. The germline V gene has CDR1 SGHTA and CDR2 FQGNSA. J was trimmed by 6 bases and V by 7 bases; bases with no gene match: 10. This CDR3 has 15 residues.

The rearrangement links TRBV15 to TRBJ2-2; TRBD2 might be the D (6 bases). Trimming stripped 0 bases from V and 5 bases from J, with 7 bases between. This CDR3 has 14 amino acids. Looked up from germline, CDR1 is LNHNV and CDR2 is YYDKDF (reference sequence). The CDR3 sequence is CATSRDRGTGELFF. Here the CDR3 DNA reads TGTGCCACCAGCAGAGATCGGGGGACCGGGGAGCTGTTTTTT. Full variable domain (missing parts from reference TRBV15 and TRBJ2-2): DAMVIQNPRYQVTQFGKPVTLSCSQTLNHNVMYWYQQKSSQAPKLLFHYYDKDFNNEADTPDNFQSRRPNTSFCFLDIRSPGLGDTAMYLCATSRDRGTGELFFGEGSRLTVL.

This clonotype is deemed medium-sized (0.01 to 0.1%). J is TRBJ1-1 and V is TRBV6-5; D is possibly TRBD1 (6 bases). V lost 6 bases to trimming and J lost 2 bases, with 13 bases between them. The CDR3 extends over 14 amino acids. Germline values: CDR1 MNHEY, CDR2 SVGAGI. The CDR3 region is CASRFSGDNTEAFF. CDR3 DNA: TGTGCCAGCAGATTCTCAGGGGATAACACTGAAGCTTTCTTT.